Each of the 27 T cell receptor beta chains below was sequenced from the same sample in a study of blood T cell repertoires in COVID-19. Clones were read by immunoSEQ multiplex PCR, and TCRdb kept only the in-frame ones, dropping some. The sample lists about 150,000 clones, 80% to 90% occurring once. Sequenced material: peripheral blood. The receptors here all came from a man between 60 and 75 years old with active or convalescent COVID-19.

V and J are TRBV27 and TRBJ1-1; D remains ambiguous. With 2 bases removed from V and 4 bases from J, the gap between germline ends came to 8 bases. This CDR3 is 13 amino acids long. Germline CDR1 and CDR2: MNHEY and SMNVEV (reference sequence). CDR3 in DNA: TGTGCCAGCAGTTTAAAGCGGGGCACTGAAGCTTTCTTT. It codes for CASSLKRGTEAFF.

This chain links TRBV7-2 with TRBJ2-7, with D tentatively TRBD2 (6 bases). CDR3 length: 15 residues. Trimming shortened V by 2 bases and J by 3 bases, and 14 bases separated the two germline ends. Per germline, CDR1 SGHTA and CDR2 FQGNSA. CDR3: CASSLQGLAYYEQYF. CDR3 coding DNA: TGTGCCAGCAGCTTACAGGGACTTGCTTACTACGAGCAGTACTTC.

This chain joins TRBV6-5 and TRBJ1-1; no reliable D call. Germline lookup yields CDR1 MNHEY and CDR2 SVGAGI. The V end lost 5 bases, the J end lost 3 bases, and 10 bases lay between the germline ends. This CDR3 is built from 13 residues. The CDR3 loop reads CASSRYTDTEAFF. The DNA for the CDR3 is TGTGCCAGCAGTAGATATACTGACACTGAAGCTTTCTTT.

The chain uses TRBV5-4 and TRBJ2-7; maybe TRBD1 (6 bases). V gave up 3 bases and J gave up 2 bases, with 12 bases separating them. CDR3 length: 14 amino acids. Germline V gene data show CDR1 as SGHNT and CDR2 as YYREEE (reference sequence). The CDR3 sequence: CASSSGQLPYEQYF. In DNA, the CDR3 is TGTGCCAGCAGCTCTGGACAGCTTCCCTACGAGCAGTACTTC. The entire variable domain, with the rest obtained from reference TRBV5-4 and TRBJ2-7, is as follows: ETGVTQSPTHLIKTRGQQVTLRCSSQSGHNTVSWYQQALGQGPQFIFQYYREEENGRGNFPPRFSGLQFPNYSSELNVNALELDDSALYLCASSSGQLPYEQYFGPGTRLTVT.

This clone occurred once. The chain carries TRBV28 and TRBJ1-4; D is unresolved. V dropped 5 bases and J dropped 5 bases, with 12 bases sitting between them. CDR1 is MDHEN and CDR2 is SYDVKM in the germline V gene. The CDR3 totals 14 residues. The CDR3 nucleotides are TGTGCCAGCAGTCCCCTTAGACAAAATGAAAAACTGTTTTTT. It yields the protein CASSPLRQNEKLFF. Filled out from reference TRBV28 and TRBJ1-4, the complete variable domain reads DVKVTQSSRYLVKRTGEKVFLECVQDMDHENMFWYRQDPGLGLRLIYFSYDVKMKEKGDIPEGYSVSREKKERFSLILESASTNQTSMYLCASSPLRQNEKLFFGSGTQLSVL.

The chain is built from TRBV3-1 (or the pseudogene TRBV3-2) and TRBJ2-2; D is perhaps TRBD2 (6 bases). The V end was cut by 8 bases, the J end by 1 base, with 20 bases between. The CDR3 covers 17 residues. CDR1 is LGHDT and CDR2 is YNNKEL in the germline V gene (reference sequence). The CDR3 here is CASGGSLGLQNTGELFF. The CDR3 nucleotides read TGTGCCAGCGGGGGTTCTTTGGGACTCCAGAACACCGGGGAGCTGTTTTTT.

The rearrangement links TRBV12-3 or TRBV12-4 to TRBJ1-3, with a possible D match to TRBD1 (5 bases). The V gene lost 7 bases and the J gene lost 8 bases, with 12 bases spanning the gap. The CDR3 loop spans 12 amino acids. The CDR3 coding sequence is TGTGCCAGCAACCTTGGAGGGGACACCATATATTTT. Protein sequence: CASNLGGDTIYF.

The CDR3: CASSHPGTSHTYEQYF. The CDR3 DNA sequence: TGTGCCAGCAGCCACCCGGGGACTAGCCACACCTACGAGCAGTACTTC. V and J are TRBV21-1 and TRBJ2-7; the D call in the table, TRBD2, was not verified against the DNA. TRBV21-1 is reported as a pseudogene. This CDR3 is built from 16 residues.

The V gene is TRBV4-1, the J gene TRBJ2-1; 12 nucleotides align to TRBD2. The CDR3 totals 16 residues. Germline V gene lookup returns CDR1 MGHRA and CDR2 YSYEKL. With V trimmed by 3 bases and J by 4 bases, 4 bases remained unmatched. The CDR3 is CASSQEGLAGYNEQFF. Written as DNA, the CDR3 is TGCGCCAGCAGCCAGGAGGGACTAGCGGGTTACAATGAGCAGTTCTTC.

This rearrangement joins TRBV5-5 to TRBJ2-5, with D perhaps TRBD1 (6 bases). The CDR3 sequence is 13 residues long. V lost 2 bases, J lost 5 bases, and 10 bases lay in between. Germline V gene sequence: CDR1 SGHKS, CDR2 YYEKEE (reference sequence). The CDR3 bases are TGTGCCAGCAGCTTCCAGGGGCGGGAGACCCAGTACTTC. Its protein product is CASSFQGRETQYF.

The genes are TRBV6-6 and TRBJ1-1; the match to TRBD1 covers 8 bases. This CDR3 region has 13 residues. The trim removed 8 bases at V and 3 bases at J, leaving 5 bases unmatched. The germline CDR1 and CDR2 sequences are MNHNY and SVGAGI (reference sequence). For the CDR3, the DNA is TGTGCCAGCCTTACAGGGGGAGACACTGAAGCTTTCTTT. It codes for CASLTGGDTEAFF.

The V gene is TRBV9, the J gene TRBJ2-7; D is uncertain. Germline V lookup: CDR1 SGDLS, CDR2 YYNGEE. CDR3 length equals 14 residues. Trimming shortened V by 4 bases and J by 1 base, and 12 bases separated the two germline ends. In nucleotides, the CDR3 is TGTGCCAGCAGCCAGGCAGTTATTTCCTACGAGCAGTACTTC. This sequence encodes CASSQAVISYEQYF.

V and J are TRBV9 and TRBJ2-3, with TRBD2 as a possible D gene (6 bases). Germline-derived CDR1 and CDR2 are SGDLS and YYNGEE. Deletions cut 2 bases from V and 0 bases from J, with 13 bases between. The CDR3 runs to 16 residues. CDR3 bases: TGTGCCAGCAGCGTCCGTAGCGGATCTAGCACAGATACGCAGTATTTT. It yields the protein CASSVRSGSSTDTQYF.

This chain uses TRBV4-2 with TRBJ2-1; TRBD2 matches 10 bases. The CDR3 sequence is 20 residues long. From germline, CDR1 is LGHNA and CDR2 YNFKEQ. Trimming cost V 0 bases and J 6 bases; bases outside gene matches: 17. The CDR3 loop is CASSQESAAGGPGSGNEQFF. CDR3 nucleotide sequence: TGTGCCAGCAGCCAAGAGTCCGCAGCGGGAGGGCCAGGATCTGGCAATGAGCAGTTCTTC.

The chain carries TRBV28 and TRBJ2-7, with D possibly TRBD2 on 5 matching bases. Germline CDR1 MDHEN, CDR2 SYDVKM. With 4 bases removed from V and 2 bases from J, the gap between germline ends came to 12 bases. The CDR3 spans 14 residues. CDR3 nucleotide sequence: TGTGCCAGCAGTTATCTAGCTGGCGCCTACGAGCAGTACTTC. Its translation is CASSYLAGAYEQYF.

V is TRBV28 and J is TRBJ2-7; possible D gene TRBD2, 5 bases. This CDR3 is built from 14 residues. The ends were cut back, 2 bases at V and 2 bases at J, with 10 bases in the middle. Looked up from germline, CDR1 is MDHEN and CDR2 is SYDVKM. As DNA, the CDR3 is TGTGCCAGCAGTTTAGCGGGTGCAGCCTACGAGCAGTACTTC. This sequence encodes CASSLAGAAYEQYF.

The V gene is TRBV11-2, the J gene TRBJ2-7, with TRBD2 identical over 10 bases. The CDR3 runs to 15 residues. Unmatched junction bases numbered 5, after V lost 5 bases and J lost 1 base. The V gene's germline CDR1 is SGHAT and CDR2 FQNNGV. This CDR3 reads CASSTRTSGSYEQYF. The CDR3 nucleotides read TGTGCCAGCAGCACTAGGACTAGCGGATCCTACGAGCAGTACTTC. Supplemented by reference TRBV11-2 and TRBJ2-7, the full variable domain reads EAGVAQSPRYKIIEKRQSVAFWCNPISGHATLYWYQQILGQGPKLLIQFQNNGVVDDSQLPKDRFSAERLKGVDSTLKIQPAKLEDSAVYLCASSTRTSGSYEQYFGPGTRLTVT.

This rearrangement joins TRBV20-1 to TRBJ1-1; D not resolved. The ends were cut back, 3 bases at V and 3 bases at J, with 11 bases in the middle. The CDR3 runs 13 residues. Germline CDR1 reads DFQATT; CDR2 reads SNEGSKA (reference sequence). CDR3 sequence: CSASAGWDTEAFF. The CDR3 DNA sequence: TGCAGTGCTAGTGCCGGGTGGGACACTGAAGCTTTCTTT.

This clone was recorded once. This chain connects TRBV6-1 to TRBJ2-3, with a tentative D call TRBD1 (6 bases). From germline, CDR1 is MNHNS and CDR2 SASEGT. V shed 3 bases and J shed 2 bases, with 9 bases lying between them. CDR3 length: 14 amino acids. The CDR3 here is CASSEGAATDTQYF. In DNA form, the CDR3 reads TGTGCCAGCAGTGAGGGGGCGGCCACAGATACGCAGTATTTT.

The chain joins TRBV10-2 to TRBJ1-1; D is uncertain. CDR1 and CDR2 from the germline V gene are WSHSY and SAAADI. V was shortened by 8 bases and J by 1 base, with 8 bases between the two germline ends. CDR3 length: 12 amino acids. The CDR3 nucleotides read TGCGCCAGCGCGCGGCAGAACACTGAAGCTTTCTTT. Amino acid sequence: CASARQNTEAFF.

The genes are TRBV5-5 and TRBJ1-4; 7 bases map to TRBD1. The CDR3 consists of 16 residues. Germline lookup yields CDR1 SGHKS and CDR2 YYEKEE (reference sequence). Trimming cost V 4 bases and J 0 bases; bases outside gene matches: 6. The CDR3 sequence: CASSHRQGATNEKLFF. The CDR3 nucleotides are TGTGCCAGCAGCCACCGACAGGGAGCAACTAATGAAAAACTGTTTTTT. Together with reference TRBV5-5 and TRBJ1-4, the CDR3 gives the full variable domain: DAGVTQSPTHLIKTRGQQVTLRCSPISGHKSVSWYQQVLGQGPQFIFQYYEKEERGRGNFPDRFSARQFPNYSSELNVNALLLGDSALYLCASSHRQGATNEKLFFGSGTQLSVL.

The chain recombines TRBV30 with TRBJ1-5; D not certain. CDR3 length: 12 residues. Germline V gene data show CDR1 as GTSNPN and CDR2 as SVGIG (reference sequence). Trimming removed 0 bases at V and 5 bases at J, with 5 bases between. The DNA for the CDR3 is TGTGCCTGGAGTGTCGTTGATCAGCCCCAGCATTTT. Its translation: CAWSVVDQPQHF.

V gene TRBV18 combines with J gene TRBJ2-1, with 7 bases fitting TRBD1. Trimming cost V 3 bases and J 7 bases; bases outside gene matches: 12. The length of the CDR3 is 16 residues. CDR1 and CDR2 (germline): KGHSH, LQKENI. The CDR3 bases are TGTGCCAGCTCACCCAGAGACAGGGTGGCTCAAAATGAGCAGTTCTTC. It translates to CASSPRDRVAQNEQFF.

This clone is a singleton in its sample. This rearrangement joins TRBV7-9 to TRBJ2-7; D is perhaps TRBD2 (6 bases). V lost 3 bases and J lost 4, with 10 bases in between. Germline lookup yields CDR1 SEHNR and CDR2 FQNEAQ (reference sequence). The CDR3 is 13 residues long. CDR3 amino acids: CASSFGGAYEQYF. CDR3 sequence (DNA): TGTGCCAGCAGCTTTGGCGGGGCGTACGAGCAGTACTTC. Based on the CDR3 plus reference TRBV7-9 and TRBJ2-7, the full variable domain is DTGVSQNPRHKITKRGQNVTFRCDPISEHNRLYWYRQTLGQGPEFLTYFQNEAQLEKSRLLSDRFSAERPKGSFSTLEIQRTEQGDSAMYLCASSFGGAYEQYFGPGTRLTVT.

The chain combines TRBV7-3 with TRBJ2-2; D not certain. CDR1 is SGHTA and CDR2 is FQGTGA in the germline V gene. Trimming removed 0 bases from V and 6 bases from J, with 8 bases in between. This CDR3 region has 14 residues. CDR3 coding DNA: TGTGCCAGCAGCTTAACAGGCAGGCCCGGGGAGCTGTTTTTT. Protein: CASSLTGRPGELFF.

V usage is TRBV28 and J usage is TRBJ1-1; tentative D call: TRBD1 (6 bases). V lost 6 bases to trimming and J lost 1 base, with 15 bases between them. The CDR3 is 15 amino acids. Germline V gene sequence: CDR1 MDHEN, CDR2 SYDVKM. CDR3 sequence reads: CASSLGTPRNTEAFF. The CDR3 coding sequence is TGTGCCAGCAGCCTGGGGACACCTCGGAACACTGAAGCTTTCTTT.

The rearrangement joins TRBV12-5 to TRBJ1-6; D remains unclear. This CDR3 is built from 14 residues. Trimming left V 4 bases short and J 11 bases short, with 15 bases between. CDR1 is LGHNT and CDR2 is FRNRAP in the germline V gene. The CDR3 is CASGSVREVPPLHF. The DNA of the CDR3 is TGTGCTAGTGGTTCCGTACGGGAGGTCCCACCCCTCCACTTT.